These 14 T cell receptor beta chains came from one sample sequenced in a study of regulatory dendritic cells for organ transplantation. The data were produced by immunoSEQ multiplex PCR, yet TCRdb's version contains in-frame clones alone and is incomplete. The profile covers 30,000 to 35,000 clones, with approximately 91% appearing a single time and under 0.075% taken by the ten largest. Sequenced sample: naive CD4+ T cells from blood. Described subset: CD45RA+ naive T cells. These receptors came from a human donor in good health.

The chain links TRBV28 to TRBJ2-1; 8 bases map to TRBD2. Germline V gene sequence: CDR1 MDHEN, CDR2 SYDVKM. CDR3 length: 13 residues. V trimming: 10 bases; J trimming: 7 bases; junction bases outside the gene matches: 9. In DNA, the CDR3 is TGTGCCACCAGCGGGAGCAATAAAAATGAGCAGTTCTTC. This gives the protein CATSGSNKNEQFF.

This chain connects TRBV14 to TRBJ1-3, with D unresolved. From germline, CDR1 is SGHDN and CDR2 FVKESK. Trimming cost V 0 bases and J 6 bases, with 9 bases left between them. The CDR3 is made up of 14 amino acids. CDR3 bases: TGTGCCAGCAGCCAAGATCTAAGGGCAAACACCATATATTTT. Translation: CASSQDLRANTIYF.

The chain links TRBV18 to TRBJ2-2; D gene uncertain. This CDR3 has 13 residues. The ends were cut back, 1 base at V and 2 bases at J, with 2 bases in the middle. CDR1 KGHSH and CDR2 LQKENI come from the germline V gene. Written as DNA, the CDR3 is TGTGCCAGCTCACCACTTAACACCGGGGAGCTGTTTTTT. This sequence encodes CASSPLNTGELFF.

V and J are TRBV6-6 and TRBJ2-7, with 7 positions matching TRBD2. The germline CDR1 and CDR2 sequences are MNHNY and SVGAGI (reference sequence). This CDR3 region has 15 residues. The V segment lost 7 bases and the J segment 2 bases; nucleotides outside the gene matches: 11. The CDR3 coding sequence is TGTGCCAGCATACAGAGGGAGGGAGGCACCTACGAGCAGTACTTC. Translating it yields CASIQREGGTYEQYF.

CDR3 in amino acids: CASSLAAGQTYEQYF. CDR3 in DNA: TGTGCCAGCAGCTTAGCGGCGGGACAAACCTACGAGCAGTACTTC. The V gene is TRBV7-2, the J gene TRBJ2-7; perhaps D is TRBD1 or TRBD2 (6 bases each). From germline, CDR1 is SGHTA and CDR2 FQGNSA. V dropped 0 bases and J dropped 2 bases, with 11 bases sitting between them. The CDR3 is 15 amino acids.

The chain joins TRBV4-1 to TRBJ2-2; D is possibly TRBD2 (6 bases). V was trimmed by 3 bases and J by 4 bases, leaving 15 bases between them. The CDR3 sequence is 16 residues long. Germline V gene data show CDR1 as MGHRA and CDR2 as YSYEKL. The CDR3 bases are TGCGCCAGCAGCCAGGCCGGGACTCGCCCCACCGGGGAGCTGTTTTTT. Translation: CASSQAGTRPTGELFF.

This sequence joins TRBV6-5 and TRBJ1-1; the match to TRBD1 covers 8 bases. Per germline, CDR1 MNHEY and CDR2 SVGAGI. J was trimmed by 4 bases and V by 6 bases; bases with no gene match: 4. The CDR3 covers 13 residues. The DNA for the CDR3 is TGTGCCAGCAGCCAGGGGGCTCTCACTGAAGCTTTCTTT. This encodes CASSQGALTEAFF.

V and J are TRBV5-6 and TRBJ2-1; TRBD2 matches 9 bases. Trimming removed 0 bases from V and 7 bases from J; junction bases left unmatched: 8. Germline CDR1 is SGHDT and CDR2 is YYEEEE. The CDR3 has 16 residues. This CDR3 is CASSLVGSGGGNEQFF. The CDR3 coding sequence is TGTGCCAGCAGCTTGGTCGGTAGCGGGGGAGGAAATGAGCAGTTCTTC.

V gene TRBV5-4 combines with J gene TRBJ1-5; D not resolved. Trimming left V 0 bases short and J 2 bases short, with 9 bases between. Germline V gives CDR1 SGHNT, CDR2 YYREEE (reference sequence). The CDR3 totals 15 residues. This CDR3 is CASSLDLAGNQPQHF. DNA for the CDR3: TGTGCCAGCAGCTTGGACCTCGCCGGCAATCAGCCCCAGCATTTT.

The rearrangement uses TRBV19 and TRBJ1-1; D call uncertain. CDR3 length equals 16 residues. Germline CDR1 and CDR2: LNHDA and SQIVND (reference sequence). Trimming cost V 5 bases and J 6 bases, with 22 bases left between them. The CDR3 is CASSPHTTSVWAEAFF. The CDR3 bases are TGTGCCAGTAGTCCCCATACGACAAGTGTATGGGCTGAAGCTTTCTTT.

V is TRBV28 and J is TRBJ1-2; D is perhaps TRBD1 (5 bases). CDR1 is MDHEN and CDR2 is SYDVKM in the germline V gene. There are 12 residues in the CDR3. The V gene lost 6 bases and the J gene lost 1 base, with 6 bases spanning the gap. In DNA, the CDR3 is TGTGCCAGCAGAGACAGTAACTATGGCTACACCTTC. Protein sequence: CASRDSNYGYTF.

The CDR3 DNA is TGTGCCAGCTCACTACTCGACTACCCCACAGATACGCAGTATTTT. Translating gives CASSLLDYPTDTQYF. The chain couples TRBV18 to TRBJ2-3, with TRBD2 as a possible D gene (5 bases). Germline-derived CDR1 and CDR2 are KGHSH and LQKENI. V shed 4 bases and J shed 2 bases, with 13 bases lying between them. The CDR3 runs 15 residues.

The rearrangement uses TRBV4-3 and TRBJ2-1; D remains unclear. The CDR3 contains 17 residues. Trimming pared 1 base from V and 7 bases from J, leaving 20 bases between. CDR1 LGHNA and CDR2 YSLEER come from the germline V gene. CDR3 sequence: CASSQGHSSWGWNEQFF. CDR3 DNA sequence: TGCGCCAGCAGCCAAGGACATAGCTCCTGGGGATGGAATGAGCAGTTCTTC.

The chain carries TRBV6-5 and TRBJ2-7; 7 nucleotides line up with TRBD1. V shed 6 bases, J shed 2 bases, and the junction held 4 bases outside the gene matches. The CDR3 is made up of 13 amino acids. Germline CDR1 MNHEY, CDR2 SVGAGI. The CDR3 reads CASSRDSAYEQYF. CDR3 bases: TGTGCCAGCAGCCGGGACAGTGCCTACGAGCAGTACTTC.